This paragraph reports one TCR beta chain. Per the original data handling: Reference gene primers were amplified, and this amplification served to estimate nucleated cell counts. This table comes from immunoSEQ multiplex PCR, and its TCRdb copy is limited to in-frame clones, with some not included. V, J and clone size derive from that table, while D and trimming were established from the DNA sequence. The profile shows 95,000 to 110,000 clones, about 87% of them singletons. The sample is drawn from a study of blood T cell repertoires in COVID-19. Background on the study: Samples representing acute and convalescent COVID-19 were sourced from the United States, Italy and Spain. Nucleic acid was either cDNA or gDNA, and it came from T cells, B-cell-depleted T cells, or PBMCs.

V shed 6 bases and J shed 3 bases, with 10 bases lying between them. This CDR3 region has 13 residues. Germline loops: CDR1 MNHEY, CDR2 SVGAGI. The chain couples TRBV6-5 to TRBJ2-3; D might be TRBD1 (5 bases). The sample taken for sequencing was peripheral blood. This sequence was found in a man aged 45-65 years with active or convalescent COVID-19. CDR3 nucleotides: TGTGCCAGCAGCAGGGTTTCGACAGATACGCAGTATTTT. It is translated as CASSRVSTDTQYF.